These 2 T cell receptor beta chains share one sample of origin, sequenced in a study of metastatic and nonmetastatic thyroid tumors. TCRdb redid the clone calls on the PCR reads using MiXCR. The data show 30,000 to 35,000 clones, under 25% seen once. Patients had received no treatment of any kind before thyroid surgery. The sequencing sample was made of tumor tissue. These receptors were collected from a male donor with papillary thyroid cancer or a benign thyroid nodule (not recorded which). Some clones in this sample may be carry-over from other donors' samples.

This clone showed up just a few times. This chain connects TRBV28 to TRBJ1-2; D not resolved. Trimming stripped 5 bases from V and 4 bases from J, with 14 bases between. The CDR3 has 14 residues. Germline-derived CDR1 and CDR2 are MDHEN and SYDVKM. CDR3 residues: CASSLPEVGYGYTF. In DNA, the CDR3 is TGTGCCAGCAGTCTTCCGGAAGTAGGCTATGGCTACACCTTC.

This clone was found a few times. V is TRBV6-1 and J is TRBJ2-5, with a tentative D call TRBD1 (5 bases). This CDR3 contains 13 residues. The germline gives CDR1 MNHNS, CDR2 SASEGT. Between the trimmed V and J ends, which lost 7 bases and 3 bases, there was a span of 12 bases. The CDR3 nucleotides read TGTGCCAGCACGGTAGAAGGGGAAGAGACCCAGTACTTC. Its protein is CASTVEGEETQYF.